Sequencing of this T cell receptor (beta chain) was carried out in a study of shared clonotypes between healthy human individuals. Clones were read by immunoSEQ multiplex PCR, and TCRdb kept only the in-frame ones, dropping some. The sample includes millions of clones, around 96% of them seen just once. The length of the CDR3 is 13 residues. Germline CDR1 PRHDT, CDR2 FYEKMQ (reference sequence). The V gene end was trimmed by 4 bases and the J gene end by 8 bases; junction bases not matched to a gene: 3. Selected positively for CCR7 and CD45RO-negative, naive CD8 cells excluded terminally differentiated effector memory CD45RA+ cells.

Specimen: naive CD8+ T cells sorted from blood. The receptor was isolated from a man aged 18-30 years in good health. The V and J genes are TRBV13 and TRBJ2-1; 9 bases fit TRBD2. CDR3 sequence reads: CASSSGTSYEQFF. CDR3 in DNA: TGTGCCAGCAGCTCGGGGACTAGCTATGAGCAGTTCTTC.